This T cell receptor (beta chain) originates from a study of T cells in Graves' hyperthyroidism and ophthalmopathy. TCR beta CDR3 regions were amplified from RNA. A first-round RT-PCR of the TCR CDR3 used the HTBI primer set. Using its own MiXCR run on the multiplex PCR reads, TCRdb lists one record per CDR3 protein. The sample carries approximately 210,000 distinct CDR3 sequences, roughly 18% recorded once. Study observations and caveats: Blood held most thyroid clonotypes expanded above 0.001 frequency.

This CDR3 is 14 amino acids long. V was clipped by 0 bases and J by 5 bases, with 9 bases between them. Looked up from germline, CDR1 is SGHRS and CDR2 is YFSETQ. This clonotype was detected ten times or more. Its antigen is as yet unknown. The source material was blood. The V call is TRBV5-1, the J call TRBJ2-1; D might be TRBD1 (5 bases). The TCR was taken from a man in his fifties or sixties with Graves' hyperthyroidism. The CDR3 protein is CASSLGQLDNEQFF. CDR3 DNA: TGCGCCAGCAGCTTGGGACAGTTAGACAATGAGCAGTTCTTC.